Shown below are 29 T cell receptor beta chains from a single sample sequenced in a study of blood T cell repertoires in COVID-19 (dated by TCRdb to between 2020 and 2021). Library prep was done by the immunoSEQ multiplex PCR assay. TCRdb provides this immuneACCESS table in a form limited to in-frame rearrangements. Some clones are lacking; in checked studies, under half of them reflect an unresolved V gene, and why the rest are absent is not known. The sample records just under 350,000 clones, around 90% of which are singletons. The top ten hold more than 3% of the sample. The sample taken for sequencing was peripheral blood. The receptors were sampled from a woman aged 18-29 years who had recovered from COVID-19.

This rearrangement joins TRBV6-2 or TRBV6-3 to TRBJ2-1; D ambiguous. Deletions cut 5 bases from V and 0 bases from J, with 20 bases between. This CDR3 spans 18 amino acids. Germline-derived CDR1 and CDR2 are MNHEY and SVGEGT. In DNA, the CDR3 is TGTGCCAGCAGTAACCCTCAAAGCCCCCGCGGCTCCTACAATGAGCAGTTCTTC. It is translated as CASSNPQSPRGSYNEQFF.

The gene calls are TRBV15 and TRBJ2-1, with 9 bases fitting TRBD1. Looked up from germline, CDR1 is LNHNV and CDR2 is YYDKDF (reference sequence). V shed 5 bases and J 6 bases; nucleotides not matched to a gene: 5. This CDR3 spans 14 amino acids. The CDR3 region has the DNA TGTGCCACCAGCGGGGGACAGGGTGGCAATGAGCAGTTCTTC. It encodes CATSGGQGGNEQFF.

The chain links TRBV29-1 to TRBJ2-3, with 10 bases aligning to TRBD2. Trimming took 8 bases from V and 2 from J; bases not matched to a gene: 7. The CDR3 is 14 amino acids. Germline lookup yields CDR1 SQVTM and CDR2 ANQGSEA. The CDR3 loop reads CSLRTSGNTDTQYF. Written as DNA, the CDR3 is TGCAGCCTGAGGACTAGCGGAAACACAGATACGCAGTATTTT.

The chain recombines TRBV2 with TRBJ2-1; D gene unclear. V was shortened by 4 bases and J by 7 bases, with 14 bases between the two germline ends. The CDR3 has 14 amino acids. The germline gives CDR1 SNHLY, CDR2 FYNNEI. The CDR3 coding sequence is TGTGCCAGCAGTGGAGCAACGGTGATGAATGAGCAGTTCTTC. It yields the protein CASSGATVMNEQFF.

The rearrangement uses TRBV11-2 and TRBJ1-1; possibly TRBD1 for D (6 bases). Germline CDR1 and CDR2: SGHAT and FQNNGV. V was clipped by 5 bases and J by 2 bases, with 15 bases between them. There are 15 residues in the CDR3. CDR3 nucleotides: TGTGCCAGCAGCCCTGGACAGACCCTAAACACTGAAGCTTTCTTT. Protein sequence: CASSPGQTLNTEAFF.

The CDR3 loop is CAWSVNRVTDTQYF. The CDR3 bases are TGTGCCTGGAGTGTTAACAGGGTAACAGATACGCAGTATTTT. The J gene is TRBJ2-3, the V gene TRBV30, with a tentative D call TRBD1 (6 bases). The germline V gene encodes CDR1 GTSNPN and CDR2 SVGIG (reference sequence). This CDR3 region has 14 residues. V lost 0 bases and J lost 3, with 10 bases in between.

The chain couples TRBV27 to TRBJ1-3; no reliable D call. V gave up 5 bases and J gave up 0 bases, with 11 bases separating them. Germline lookup yields CDR1 MNHEY and CDR2 SMNVEV (reference sequence). This CDR3 spans 15 amino acids. CDR3 sequence: CASSVDGYSGNTIYF. CDR3 nucleotide sequence: TGTGCCAGCAGTGTCGACGGGTACTCTGGAAACACCATATATTTT.

V gene TRBV6-5 combines with J gene TRBJ2-4; TRBD1 aligns across 7 bases. The V and J ends lost 8 bases and 4 bases, in that order; junction bases with no gene match: 5. CDR1 is MNHEY and CDR2 is SVGAGI in the germline V gene. The CDR3 is 13 amino acids. CDR3 sequence: CASSWDSKNIQYF. CDR3 in DNA: TGTGCCAGCTCGTGGGACAGTAAAAACATTCAGTACTTC.

V is TRBV20-1 and J is TRBJ1-1; 8 positions agree with TRBD1. With V trimmed by 3 bases and J by 5 bases, 5 bases remained unmatched. Germline-derived CDR1 and CDR2 are DFQATT and SNEGSKA (reference sequence). The CDR3 is 13 amino acids. The CDR3 nucleotides read TGCAGTGCTAGTCAGGGGGCATGGACTGAAGCTTTCTTT. Protein product: CSASQGAWTEAFF.

The CDR3 protein is CASSLAGSLPDTQYF. CDR3 sequence (DNA): TGCGCCAGCAGCTTGGCCGGGAGTCTTCCAGATACGCAGTATTTT. V is TRBV5-1 and J is TRBJ2-3, with D possibly TRBD2 on 6 matching bases. Looked up from germline, CDR1 is SGHRS and CDR2 is YFSETQ. This CDR3 comprises 15 residues. The V gene lost 0 bases and the J gene lost 4 bases, with 12 bases spanning the gap.

The chain joins TRBV9 to TRBJ1-5; unclear D gene. Trimming removed 0 bases at V and 1 base at J, with 8 bases between. CDR1 is SGDLS and CDR2 is YYNGEE in the germline V gene. The CDR3 runs 15 residues. The chain's CDR3 is CASSVAGESNQPQHF. In DNA, the CDR3 is TGTGCCAGCAGCGTAGCTGGAGAAAGCAATCAGCCCCAGCATTTT.

The rearrangement joins TRBV2 to TRBJ2-7; D may be TRBD1 (6 bases). The V gene lost 4 bases and the J gene lost 3 bases, with 7 bases spanning the gap. Germline V gene lookup returns CDR1 SNHLY and CDR2 FYNNEI. This CDR3 has 12 amino acids. This CDR3 is CASSVGGYEQYV. In DNA, the CDR3 is TGTGCCAGCAGTGTAGGGGGCTACGAGCAGTACGTC.

The rearrangement links TRBV5-6 to TRBJ1-1, with TRBD1 as a possible D gene (5 bases). The germline gives CDR1 SGHDT, CDR2 YYEEEE. The CDR3 loop spans 16 amino acids. Trimming took 6 bases from V and 4 from J, leaving 22 bases between them. CDR3: CASNTARDGEVTEAFF. In DNA form, the CDR3 reads TGTGCCAGCAACACCGCTAGGGACGGGGAGGTCACTGAAGCTTTCTTT.

The CDR3 coding sequence is TGTGCCAGCAGTTACTCCGGGGGTCGAAATGAAGCTTTCTTT. This gives the protein CASSYSGGRNEAFF. The chain combines TRBV6-5 with TRBJ1-1; TRBD1 might be the D (5 bases). The V gene's germline CDR1 is MNHEY and CDR2 SVGAGI. V lost 0 bases to trimming and J lost 7 bases, with 12 bases between them. This CDR3 contains 14 residues.

The chain recombines TRBV24-1 with TRBJ1-5, with 8 bases lining up with TRBD1. CDR3 size: 17 residues. V was clipped by 3 bases and J by 7 bases; unmatched bases: 13. Looked up from germline, CDR1 is KGHDR and CDR2 is SFDVKD. CDR3 protein: CATSDILGQGAEQPQHF. The CDR3 bases are TGTGCCACCAGTGATATCTTGGGGCAGGGGGCAGAGCAGCCCCAGCATTTT.

This sequence joins TRBV4-3 and TRBJ1-6; no definite D call. Trimming removed 6 bases from V and 7 bases from J, with 19 bases in between. Germline lookup yields CDR1 LGHNA and CDR2 YSLEER. The CDR3 sequence is 16 residues long. The CDR3 is CASRSDGSGMNSPLHF. CDR3 nucleotide sequence: TGCGCCAGCAGGTCAGACGGATCGGGGATGAATTCACCCCTCCACTTT.

CDR3 loop: CASSPIAGVGETQYF. In DNA form, the CDR3 reads TGTGCCAGCAGCCCCATAGCGGGAGTAGGGGAGACCCAGTACTTC. V gene TRBV5-4 combines with J gene TRBJ2-5, with 9 bases that match TRBD2. This CDR3 comprises 15 residues. Germline trimming cut 4 bases from V and 5 bases from J; bases unmatched to any gene: 9. Germline CDR1 reads SGHNT; CDR2 reads YYREEE (reference sequence).

The V gene is TRBV5-4, the J gene TRBJ2-1, with 7 bases that match TRBD1. The germline gives CDR1 SGHNT, CDR2 YYREEE (reference sequence). V shed 4 bases and J 3 bases; nucleotides not matched to a gene: 10. This CDR3 comprises 16 residues. The CDR3 coding sequence is TGTGCCAGCAGCCCGGACCGACAGGGACGCTACAATGAGCAGTTCTTC. The encoded protein is CASSPDRQGRYNEQFF.

V is TRBV5-5 and J is TRBJ1-6; the match to TRBD1 covers 9 bases. The V gene end was trimmed by 3 bases and the J gene end by 5 bases; junction bases not matched to a gene: 6. Germline V CDR1 and CDR2: SGHKS, YYEKEE (reference sequence). The CDR3 extends over 16 amino acids. The CDR3 DNA reads TGTGCCAGCAGCTATGGGACAGGGTACCATAATTCACCCCTCCACTTT. Protein sequence: CASSYGTGYHNSPLHF.

This clone was seen once. The junction does not match germline at one end; this may be a read error. The V call is TRBV7-9, the J call TRBJ1-2; maybe TRBD1 (6 bases). CDR1 and CDR2 (germline): SEHNR, FQNEAQ (reference sequence). CDR3 length: 15 amino acids. The CDR3 loop reads CASRLGPGDNYGYTF. Written as DNA, the CDR3 is TGTGCCAGCAGATTAGGTCCAGGGGATAACTATGGCTACACCTTC.

This chain joins TRBV4-1 and TRBJ2-7, with D uncertain. The V end lost 3 bases, the J end lost 5 bases, and 11 bases lay between the germline ends. This CDR3 is 13 amino acids long. Per the germline V gene, CDR1 is MGHRA and CDR2 is YSYEKL. CDR3 sequence reads: CASSQAPGDEQYV. In nucleotides, the CDR3 is TGCGCCAGCAGCCAGGCCCCCGGAGACGAGCAGTACGTC.

There are a few counts of this clone. This chain joins TRBV19 and TRBJ1-2, with D possibly being TRBD1 (5 bases). Germline CDR1 reads LNHDA; CDR2 reads SQIVND (reference sequence). V was cut by 5 bases and J by 6 bases, with 19 bases left in between. The CDR3 has 15 amino acids. This CDR3 is CASSPELQGPDGYTF. CDR3 DNA sequence: TGTGCCAGTAGTCCCGAACTTCAGGGCCCCGATGGCTACACCTTC. The variable domain in full, with the rest retrieved from reference TRBV19 and TRBJ1-2, is DGGITQSPKYLFRKEGQNVTLSCEQNLNHDAMYWYRQDPGQGLRLIYYSQIVNDFQKGDIAEGYSVSREKKESFPLTVTSAQKNPTAFYLCASSPELQGPDGYTFGSGTRLTVV.

The V and J genes are TRBV7-9 and TRBJ2-1; D perhaps matches TRBD2 (6 bases). V was pared by 1 base and J by 4 bases, with 14 bases between. This CDR3 has 16 amino acids. Germline CDR1 reads SEHNR; CDR2 reads FQNEAQ (reference sequence). DNA for the CDR3: TGTGCCAGCAGCTTAGGCATAACTAGCAGATACAATGAGCAGTTCTTC. This translates into CASSLGITSRYNEQFF. Variable domain in full (rest from reference TRBV7-9 and TRBJ2-1): DTGVSQNPRHKITKRGQNVTFRCDPISEHNRLYWYRQTLGQGPEFLTYFQNEAQLEKSRLLSDRFSAERPKGSFSTLEIQRTEQGDSAMYLCASSLGITSRYNEQFFGPGTRLTVL.

V and J are TRBV11-3 and TRBJ1-1, with 8 bases fitting TRBD1. The length of the CDR3 is 13 residues. Germline-derived CDR1 and CDR2 are SGHNT and YENEEA. V lost 10 bases and J lost 0; bases outside the gene matches: 4. The CDR3: CATKTGVNTEAFF. The DNA of the CDR3 is TGTGCCACCAAGACAGGGGTGAACACTGAAGCTTTCTTT.

V gene TRBV19 combines with J gene TRBJ2-1; TRBD2 matches at 13 bases. Unmatched junction bases numbered 4, after V lost 4 bases and J lost 7 bases. This CDR3 has 15 residues. CDR1 and CDR2 from the germline V gene are LNHDA and SQIVND (reference sequence). The CDR3 is CASSRTSGSQNEQFF. As DNA, the CDR3 is TGTGCCAGTAGTAGGACTAGCGGGAGTCAGAATGAGCAGTTCTTC.

This chain uses TRBV7-2 with TRBJ2-3; a possible D gene is TRBD1 (6 bases). Trimming took 6 bases from V and 3 from J, leaving 10 bases between them. Germline V CDR1 and CDR2: SGHTA, FQGNSA. The CDR3 runs to 13 residues. CDR3 residues: CASSSQGTDTQYF. The CDR3 region has the DNA TGTGCCAGCAGTTCACAGGGAACAGATACGCAGTATTTT.

This chain links TRBV7-9 with TRBJ1-1, with TRBD1 identical over 8 bases. Trimming removed 3 bases from V and 4 bases from J; junction bases left unmatched: 7. Germline CDR1 and CDR2: SEHNR and FQNEAQ (reference sequence). The CDR3 length is 15 residues. The CDR3 region is CASSLGTGLFTEAFF. CDR3 bases: TGTGCCAGCAGCTTGGGGACAGGTCTGTTCACTGAAGCTTTCTTT. Based on the CDR3 plus reference TRBV7-9 and TRBJ1-1, the full variable domain is DTGVSQNPRHKITKRGQNVTFRCDPISEHNRLYWYRQTLGQGPEFLTYFQNEAQLEKSRLLSDRFSAERPKGSFSTLEIQRTEQGDSAMYLCASSLGTGLFTEAFFGQGTRLTVV.

This chain connects TRBV7-2 to TRBJ2-7; 8 bases fit TRBD1. The junction had 5 bases not matched to a gene; V was cut back by 7 bases and J by 3 bases. Germline V gene sequence: CDR1 SGHTA, CDR2 FQGNSA. The CDR3 is 13 amino acids. The CDR3 region is CASTLTGGYEQYV. CDR3 sequence (DNA): TGTGCCAGCACCCTTACAGGGGGCTACGAGCAGTACGTC.

This chain uses TRBV5-8 with TRBJ2-7; TRBD1 matches 11 bases. From germline, CDR1 is SGHTS and CDR2 YDEGEE. The CDR3 runs to 15 residues. Trimming at V came to 4 bases and at J to 2 bases, leaving 5 bases not matched to a gene. This chain's CDR3 is CASSTWTGGTYEQYV. DNA of the CDR3: TGTGCCAGCAGCACCTGGACAGGGGGCACCTACGAGCAGTACGTC.